This TCR beta chain was sequenced in a study of T cells after posttransplantation cyclophosphamide. Overall study results and limits: Recipient CMV seropositivity and CMV reactivation strongly tracked TRB clonality.

This clone occurred once. What it binds is not known. Treatment was busulfan-fludarabine conditioning, a marrow graft, and cyclophosphamide on days +3 and +4. Trimming left V 1 base short and J 4 bases short, with 16 bases between. CDR3 length: 17 amino acids. The germline gives CDR1 PRHDT, CDR2 FYEKMQ (reference sequence). TCRdb's table, derived via immunoSEQ multiplex PCR, lists solely in-frame clones and lacks some. The repertoire has 23,000 or so clones, 86% of them found once; the top ten carry roughly 12%. This specimen was PBMCs, taken after allogeneic stem cell transplant with posttransplant cyclophosphamide. This chain joins TRBV13 and TRBJ2-2, with D tentatively TRBD1 (6 bases). The source of this sequence is a female patient in her 30s who received an allogeneic stem cell transplant from an unrelated donor, was CMV-positive, and had no GVHD. Part of the T cells may come from the graft donor. CDR3 amino acids: CASSLAGQGPSTGELFF. CDR3 bases: TGTGCCAGCAGCTTAGCTGGGCAGGGGCCCTCCACCGGGGAGCTGTTTTTT.